A selection of T cell receptor beta chains follows, all from one sample in a study of T cells in Graves' hyperthyroidism and ophthalmopathy. TCRdb processed the multiplex PCR reads anew with MiXCR; each CDR3 protein has one entry. The profile shows 200,000 to 250,000 distinct CDR3 sequences, approximately 25% of them singletons. Sequencing was carried out using blood. The receptors here all came from a woman between 35 and 50 years old with Graves' ophthalmopathy. CDR3s include the opening cysteine and the closing phenylalanine or tryptophan. The D gene is left open where the match is weak. Some rows have no size entry. The others give once, few or many, or a class for an expanded clone.

v_gene	abundance	j_gene	d_gene	CDR3aa	CDR3nt
TRBV28	many	TRBJ1-2	NA	CASSIHQQVTRGYGYTF	TGTGCCAGCAGTATCCACCAGCAAGTAACCAGAGGGTATGGCTACACCTTC
TRBV29-1	many	TRBJ2-7	TRBD2	CSAGTSGRYEQYF	TGCAGCGCAGGGACTAGCGGGCGTTACGAGCAGTACTTC
TRBV11-2	many	TRBJ2-1	NA	CASSLSWGNEQFF	TGTGCCAGCAGCTTATCCTGGGGCAATGAGCAGTTCTTC
TRBV29-1	many	TRBJ2-7	NA	CSVAGTNYEQYF	TGCAGCGTCGCCGGGACAAACTACGAGCAGTACTTC
TRBV12-3/TRBV12-4	few	TRBJ2-7	NA	CATSTANSYEQYF	TGTGCCACCTCGACAGCTAACTCCTACGAGCAGTACTTC
TRBV6-1	many	TRBJ2-7	TRBD2	CASSPRGGNAYEQYF	TGTGCCAGCAGTCCCCGGGGGGGGAATGCCTACGAGCAGTACTTC
TRBV5-1	many	TRBJ1-1	NA	CASSLADSRETEAFF	TGCGCCAGCAGCTTGGCGGACAGCCGGGAAACTGAAGCTTTCTTT
TRBV12-3/TRBV12-4	many	TRBJ2-5	TRBD2	CASRTSGNGETQYF	TGTGCCAGCCGGACTAGCGGGAACGGGGAGACCCAGTACTTC
TRBV30	many	TRBJ2-7	TRBD2	CAWKSTGGSNYEQYF	TGTGCCTGGAAGAGCACCGGGGGGTCTAACTACGAGCAGTACTTC
TRBV6-1	many	TRBJ2-3	TRBD2	CASKLAGSTDTQYF	TGTGCCAGCAAACTAGCGGGGAGCACAGATACGCAGTATTTT
TRBV6-5	many	TRBJ2-5	TRBD2	CASRTSVGTQYF	TGTGCCAGTCGGACTAGCGTAGGGACCCAGTACTTC
TRBV28	many	TRBJ2-5	TRBD1	CVSRPGGPQETQYF	TGTGTCAGCAGACCAGGGGGCCCTCAAGAGACCCAGTACTTC
TRBV6-5	many	TRBJ2-2	TRBD2	CASRPRASGVGLDTGELFF	TGTGCCAGCAGACCACGGGCTAGCGGGGTGGGGTTGGACACCGGGGAGCTGTTTTTT
TRBV10-3	many	TRBJ2-7	NA	CAIGGNYEQYF	TGTGCCATCGGGGGAAACTACGAGCAGTACTTC
TRBV6-1	many	TRBJ2-5	NA	CASIPMGKETQYF	TGTGCCAGCATTCCTATGGGGAAAGAGACCCAGTACTTC
TRBV15	many	TRBJ1-2	NA	CATSRGAGGGLGYTF	TGTGCCACCAGCAGAGGGGCGGGTGGGGGGCTTGGCTACACCTTC
TRBV29-1	NA	TRBJ2-6	NA	CSVESPSSGANVLTF	TGCAGCGTTGAATCGCCCAGCTCTGGGGCCAACGTCCTGACTTTC
TRBV19	NA	TRBJ1-5	NA	CASRNGWTDQPQHF	TGTGCCAGTAGAAACGGCTGGACGGATCAGCCCCAGCATTTT
TRBV19	once	TRBJ2-7	NA	CASSIAGDYEQYF	TGTGCCAGTAGTATAGCGGGAGACTACGAGCAGTACTTC
TRBV11-2	NA	TRBJ2-7	TRBD2	CASSLIGTNSYEQYF	TGTGCCAGCAGCTTAATTGGGACTAACTCCTACGAGCAGTACTTC
TRBV6-2/TRBV6-3	NA	TRBJ2-5	TRBD1	CASSSGTGAGETQYF	TGTGCCAGCAGTTCCGGGACAGGTGCTGGGGAGACCCAGTACTTC
TRBV28	many	TRBJ1-6	NA	CASSSRWVNNSPLHF	TGTGCCAGCAGTTCCAGATGGGTTAATAATTCACCCCTCCACTTT
TRBV28	many	TRBJ1-5	TRBD1	CASSLTGARQPQHF	TGTGCCAGCAGTTTAACAGGGGCCAGGCAGCCCCAGCATTTT
TRBV19	many	TRBJ2-7	NA	CASSIRPGLGYEQYF	TGTGCCAGTAGTATTCGGCCGGGATTGGGCTACGAGCAGTACTTC
TRBV19	few	TRBJ2-7	TRBD2	CASSRAGGLVRYEQYF	TGTGCCAGTAGTCGAGCTGGTGGACTAGTGCGTTACGAGCAGTACTTC
TRBV7-9	NA	TRBJ2-5	TRBD2	CASSLPTSGEETQYF	TGTGCCAGCAGCTTACCGACTAGCGGGGAAGAGACCCAGTACTTC
TRBV6-2/TRBV6-3	NA	TRBJ1-2	TRBD1	CASSSPIVPGQGAGGYTF	TGTGCCAGCAGTTCCCCAATAGTTCCGGGACAGGGGGCTGGGGGCTACACCTTC
TRBV29-1	many	TRBJ2-7	NA	CSVVTNIVYEQYF	TGCAGCGTTGTGACTAATATCGTCTACGAGCAGTACTTC
TRBV19	many	TRBJ2-2	TRBD1	CASGTAGELFF	TGTGCCAGTGGGACAGCCGGGGAGCTGTTTTTT
TRBV11-2	NA	TRBJ2-7	NA	CASNMRESPYEQYF	TGTGCCAGCAACATGAGGGAATCCCCCTACGAGCAGTACTTC
TRBV27	many	TRBJ1-1	NA	CASSSRRVSTEAFF	TGTGCCAGCAGTTCGCGAAGGGTTAGCACTGAAGCTTTCTTT
TRBV5-1	many	TRBJ2-2	NA	CASSSALDVGELFF	TGCGCCAGCAGCTCAGCCCTAGATGTCGGGGAGCTGTTTTTT
TRBV15	few	TRBJ2-5	NA	CATSLEASDLETQYF	TGTGCCACCAGCCTTGAAGCTAGCGATCTCGAGACCCAGTACTTC
TRBV27	many	TRBJ2-7	NA	CASSKRWPYEQYF	TGTGCCAGCAGTAAGCGGTGGCCCTACGAGCAGTACTTC
TRBV6-5	many	TRBJ1-2	NA	CASRLTANYGYTF	TGTGCCAGCAGGCTGACAGCTAACTATGGCTACACCTTC
TRBV6-1	once	TRBJ1-1	TRBD1	CASSPGGEAFF	TGTGCCAGCAGCCCAGGGGGGGAAGCTTTCTTT
TRBV20-1	many	TRBJ2-5	NA	CSAPIQETQYF	TGCAGTGCTCCCATACAAGAGACCCAGTACTTC
TRBV4-1	many	TRBJ2-4	NA	CASSQGLQNIQYF	TGCGCCAGCAGCCAAGGACTCCAAAACATTCAGTACTTC
TRBV29-1	NA	TRBJ1-2	TRBD1	CSVEARQGHFGGYTF	TGCAGCGTTGAAGCGAGACAGGGCCACTTCGGGGGCTACACCTTC
TRBV28	many	TRBJ1-6	NA	CASSQQGWYSYNSPLHF	TGTGCCAGCAGCCAGCAGGGGTGGTACTCCTATAATTCACCCCTCCACTTT
TRBV19	few	TRBJ2-2	NA	CASSRRPGRMSNTGELFF	TGTGCCAGTAGTCGAAGGCCAGGCCGGATGTCGAACACCGGGGAGCTGTTTTTT
TRBV27	many	TRBJ2-3	NA	CASSYYGSSTDTQYF	TGTGCCAGCAGTTATTACGGGTCTAGCACAGATACGCAGTATTTT
TRBV28	many	TRBJ1-1	NA	CASSLGGLQAFF	TGTGCCAGCAGTTTAGGGGGGTTACAAGCTTTCTTT
TRBV7-9	many	TRBJ2-5	NA	CASSHRTQETQYF	TGTGCCAGCAGCCACCGTACGCAAGAGACCCAGTACTTC
TRBV30	NA	TRBJ2-7	TRBD1	CAWKPDREEYYEQYF	TGTGCCTGGAAGCCGGACAGGGAGGAATACTACGAGCAGTACTTC